Below, one T cell receptor (beta chain) is given with its context. The antigen remains unidentified. The CDR3 has 16 residues. The V segment lost 5 bases and the J segment 0 bases; nucleotides outside the gene matches: 7. Per the germline V gene, CDR1 is MDHEN and CDR2 is SYDVKM. Using immunoSEQ multiplex PCR, the repertoire was profiled, and TCRdb retains in-frame clones only, with some absent. This sample carries 45,000 to 70,000 clones, 81% of them seen once, and the ten largest clones take about 3.4%. This record belongs to a study of a mutant IDH1 vaccine in newly diagnosed glioma. Indicated time point: week 5, during vaccination. The study gave 300 ug of mutant IDH1 20-mer peptide per vaccine dose, with topical imiquimod.

The rearrangement joins TRBV28 to TRBJ1-5, with 7 bases identical to TRBD1. The sample consisted of PBMCs, taken from a glioma patient whose treatment included an IDH1 peptide vaccine. This TCR derives from a man aged 25-40 years with glioma. CDR3 DNA: TGTGCCAGCAGTCCGAACAGGGGCTATAGCAATCAGCCCCAGCATTTT. This translates into CASSPNRGYSNQPQHF.